This entry features one T cell receptor (beta chain) sequence. This clonotype was seen many times. It lacks a known antigen. It has no much larger one-base neighbor in the sample; base qualities were not kept. The study was a case-control design nested within a healthcare worker cohort in London, UK, with weekly nasopharyngeal swab PCR tests and blood sampling. Healthcare workers were enrolled in the week of the UK lockdown, from 23 to 31 March 2020, and were followed every week for up to roughly 16 weeks. These data belong to a study of early T cells in non-severe SARS-CoV-2 infection (dated by TCRdb to 2020 to 2022). Regarding the research as a whole: Bulk RNA from unsorted whole blood was used for TCR sequencing, so alpha and beta chains could not be paired.

Counted from cysteine to phenylalanine, this CDR3 has 15 amino acids. CDR3 DNA only is kept here, 45 bases in frame from base 1. The germline V gene (reference sequence) sets CDR1 to GTSNPN and CDR2 to SVGIG. The trim is 1 base for V and 5 bases for J, with a gap of 15 bases between the germline ends. Library preparation was by 5' RACE. Instrument used: NextSeq 500. Unique molecular identifiers were attached to individual cDNA molecules in the TCR library protocol so that sequencing error and PCR bias could be corrected. Both TCR alpha and beta chains were sequenced, and tight co-correlation was observed between alpha and beta sequence abundances in each sample. The study's processing was this. Decombinator V4 was used to annotate the V gene, J gene and CDR3 of the TCR sequences. TCRs were defined as expanded if a significant change between any two time points was detected under a Poisson model with p below 0.0001. Abundances of TCRs were expressed as counts per million after normalisation to the total number of TCRs sequenced in each sample. MAIT TCRs were defined by TRAV1-2 paired with TRAJ12, TRAJ20 or TRAJ33, and iNKT TCRs by TRAV10 paired with TRAJ18. VDJdb, accessed 1 November 2021, was searched for CMV, EBV and SARS-CoV-2 annotated TCRs, excluding TCRs annotated for multiple antigens. TCRdb reprocessed the public reads (quality trimming at Q25 with fastp, clone calling with MiXCR) and kept in-frame beta chains. Identical CDR3 protein sequences are pooled into one entry, listed with their most common genes and DNA. These V and J calls originate from TCRdb's pipeline instead of the authors' own analysis. This sample gives roughly 64,000 distinct CDR3 sequences in total; approximately 11% of them show up just once. The ten largest clones add up to roughly 3% of the sample.

Summary of the overall study and its limitations: VDJdb matching was skewed toward anti-spike CD8 responses and likely underestimated virus-specific expansions, missing private and CD4 specificities.

Sequences were derived from whole blood, sampled at baseline. The sequence was obtained from an adult who was a healthcare worker with PCR-confirmed SARS-CoV-2 infection or an uninfected control (not recorded which). This receptor chain uses TRBV30 and TRBJ2-1; the D gene identity is not certain. The DNA sequence is TGTGCCTGGAGTGCCCTGGTCCCGCCGAACAATGAGCAGTTCTTC. Its product reads: CAWSALVPPNNEQFF.